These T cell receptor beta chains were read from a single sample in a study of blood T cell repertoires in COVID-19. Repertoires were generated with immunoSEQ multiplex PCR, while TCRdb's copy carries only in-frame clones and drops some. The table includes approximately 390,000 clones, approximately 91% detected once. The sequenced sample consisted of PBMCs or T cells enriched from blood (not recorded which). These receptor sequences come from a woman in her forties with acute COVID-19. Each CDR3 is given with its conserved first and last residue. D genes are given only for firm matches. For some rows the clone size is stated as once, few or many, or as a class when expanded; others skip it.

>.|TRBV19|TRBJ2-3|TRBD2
CASRPTSGGRADTQYF
TGTGCCAGTAGACCAACTAGCGGGGGGCGGGCAGATACGCAGTATTTT
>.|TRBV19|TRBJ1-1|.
CASSIDEVKNTEAFF
TGTGCCAGTAGTATAGACGAGGTTAAGAACACTGAAGCTTTCTTT
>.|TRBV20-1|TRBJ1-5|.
CSASGGLGNQPQHF
TGCAGTGCTAGTGGGGGGCTGGGCAATCAGCCCCAGCATTTT
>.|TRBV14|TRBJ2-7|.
CASSQDKLGRIHEQYF
TGTGCCAGCAGCCAAGATAAGTTGGGCAGGATACACGAGCAGTACTTC
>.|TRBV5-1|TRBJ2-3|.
CASSFPSDTQYF
TGCGCCAGCAGCTTCCCATCAGATACGCAGTATTTT
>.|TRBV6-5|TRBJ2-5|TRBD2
CASNSPPGGRETQYF
TGTGCCAGCAACTCCCCCCCGGGAGGCAGGGAGACCCAGTACTTC
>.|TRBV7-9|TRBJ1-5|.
CASSFPGQNQPQHF
TGTGCCAGCAGCTTTCCTGGACAGAATCAGCCCCAGCATTTT
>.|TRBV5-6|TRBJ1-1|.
CASSWGVYGSSEPNTEAFF
TGTGCCAGCAGCTGGGGGGTTTATGGCTCGTCCGAACCGAACACTGAAGCTTTCTTT
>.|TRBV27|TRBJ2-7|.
CASAGQPYEQYF
TGTGCCAGCGCGGGCCAGCCGTACGAGCAGTACTTC
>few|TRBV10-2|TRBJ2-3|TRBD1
CASRGTGRIDTQYF
TGCGCCAGCAGAGGGACAGGGAGGATAGATACGCAGTATTTT
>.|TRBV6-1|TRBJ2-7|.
CASSDPKTGTYEQYF
TGTGCCAGCAGTGACCCAAAGACGGGGACCTACGAGCAGTACTTC
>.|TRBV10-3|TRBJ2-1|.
CAISESTSPEQFF
TGTGCCATCAGTGAGTCTACTAGCCCTGAGCAGTTCTTC
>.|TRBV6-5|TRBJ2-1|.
CASSYWRGVYNEQFF
TGTGCCAGCAGTTACTGGCGGGGAGTCTACAATGAGCAGTTCTTC
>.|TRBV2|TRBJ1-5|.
CASSEQGQRQPQHF
TGTGCCAGCAGTGAACAGGGCCAAAGGCAGCCCCAGCATTTT
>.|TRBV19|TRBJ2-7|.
CASSITSGNYEQYF
TGTGCCAGTAGTATAACATCAGGCAACTACGAGCAGTACTTC
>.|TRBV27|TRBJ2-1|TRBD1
CASSPRQGTYNEQFF
TGTGCCAGCAGTCCCCGACAGGGGACCTACAATGAGCAGTTCTTC
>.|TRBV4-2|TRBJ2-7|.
CASSRDRASDYEQYF
TGTGCCAGCAGCCGAGACAGAGCTAGCGACTACGAGCAGTACTTC
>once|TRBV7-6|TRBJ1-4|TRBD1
CASSPNYGQGWEKLFF
TGTGCCAGCAGCCCGAATTACGGACAGGGGTGGGAAAAACTGTTTTTT
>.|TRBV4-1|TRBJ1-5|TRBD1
CASSLTGRINQPQHF
TGCGCCAGCAGTCTGACAGGGAGGATCAATCAGCCCCAGCATTTT
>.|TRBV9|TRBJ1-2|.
CASSVAVRNYGYTF
TGTGCCAGCAGCGTAGCTGTCAGAAACTATGGCTACACCTTC
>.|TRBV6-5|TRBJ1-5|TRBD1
CASKTGQGVNQPQHF
TGTGCCAGCAAAACGGGACAGGGAGTTAATCAGCCCCAGCATTTT
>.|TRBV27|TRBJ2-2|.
CASSFLRDTGELFF
TGTGCCAGCAGTTTCTTGAGGGACACCGGGGAGCTGTTTTTT
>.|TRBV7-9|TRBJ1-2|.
CAVQVELRYGYTF
TGTGCCGTACAGGTAGAGCTTAGGTATGGCTACACCTTC
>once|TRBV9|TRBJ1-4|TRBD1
CASSPRTGVGEKLFF
TGTGCCAGCAGCCCCCGGACAGGGGTGGGTGAAAAACTGTTTTTT
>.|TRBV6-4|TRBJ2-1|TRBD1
CASTRRAGQDNEQFF
TGTGCCAGCACCCGACGGGCGGGACAGGACAATGAGCAGTTCTTC
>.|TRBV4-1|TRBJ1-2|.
CASSPLFRQEVVGYTF
TGCGCCAGCAGCCCCCTCTTCCGACAGGAAGTAGTTGGCTACACCTTC
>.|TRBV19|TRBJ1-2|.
CASSEIRSGYTF
TGTGCCAGTAGTGAAATTAGGAGTGGCTACACCTTC
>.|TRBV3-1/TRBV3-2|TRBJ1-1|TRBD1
CASSQNRGTEAFF
TGTGCCAGCAGCCAGAACAGGGGCACTGAAGCTTTCTTT
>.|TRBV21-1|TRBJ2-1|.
CAPAPSGDNEQFF
TGTGCACCCGCTCCCAGCGGGGACAATGAGCAGTTCTTC
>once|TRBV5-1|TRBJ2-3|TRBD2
CASSSTSGLADTQYF
TGCGCCAGCAGCTCTACTAGCGGGCTTGCCGATACGCAGTATTTT
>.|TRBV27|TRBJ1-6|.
CASSRVWDSPLHF
TGTGCCAGTAGCCGCGTTTGGGATTCACCCCTCCACTTT
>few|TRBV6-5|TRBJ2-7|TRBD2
CASSLIAGGYEQYF
TGTGCCAGCAGTTTGATAGCGGGGGGTTACGAGCAGTACTTC
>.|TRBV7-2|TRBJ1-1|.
CASSAGKNTEAFF
TGTGCCAGCAGCGCGGGAAAGAACACTGAAGCTTTCTTT
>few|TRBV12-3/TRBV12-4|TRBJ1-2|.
CASSPTDAYGYTF
TGTGCCAGCAGTCCGACAGATGCTTATGGCTACACCTTC
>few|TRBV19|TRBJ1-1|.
CATRGGGYAEAFF
TGTGCCACCCGGGGCGGGGGCTACGCTGAAGCTTTCTTT
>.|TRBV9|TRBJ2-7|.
CASSGATGLSYEQYF
TGTGCCAGCAGCGGAGCTACAGGGCTCTCCTACGAGCAGTACTTC
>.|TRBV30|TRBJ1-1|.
CAWTFPGTEAFF
TGTGCCTGGACGTTCCCGGGGACTGAAGCTTTCTTT
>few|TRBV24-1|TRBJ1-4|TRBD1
CATSDPGTGYEKLFF
TGTGCCACCAGTGACCCCGGGACAGGGTATGAAAAACTGTTTTTT
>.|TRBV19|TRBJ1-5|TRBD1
CASSYTGGGQPQHF
TGTGCCAGTAGTTACACAGGGGGCGGCCAGCCCCAGCATTTT
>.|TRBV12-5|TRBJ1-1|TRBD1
CASGLVVGRGQMITEAFF
TGTGCTAGTGGTTTGGTAGTGGGCAGGGGGCAGATGATCACTGAAGCTTTCTTT
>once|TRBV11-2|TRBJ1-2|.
CASSQTGQSHGYTF
TGTGCCAGCAGCCAGACAGGACAGAGTCATGGCTACACCTTC
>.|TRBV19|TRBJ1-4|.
CASEETNEKLFF
TGTGCCAGCGAGGAGACTAATGAAAAACTGTTTTTT
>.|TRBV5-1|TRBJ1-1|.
CASSFGHSVTEAFF
TGCGCCAGCAGCTTTGGACACTCCGTCACTGAAGCTTTCTTT
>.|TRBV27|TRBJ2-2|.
CASSLYWLRRPNTGELFF
TGTGCCAGCAGTTTATATTGGTTGCGGCGGCCGAACACCGGGGAGCTGTTTTTT
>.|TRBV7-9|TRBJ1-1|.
CASSPSGNTEAFF
TGTGCCAGCAGCCCATCGGGAAACACTGAAGCTTTCTTT
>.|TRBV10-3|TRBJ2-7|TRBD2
CAIRYGGASSYEQYF
TGTGCCATCAGGTACGGGGGGGCTAGCTCCTACGAGCAGTACTTC
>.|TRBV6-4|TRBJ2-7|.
CASKVLRGIPPYEQYF
TGTGCCAGCAAGGTTCTTCGGGGGATCCCGCCCTACGAGCAGTACTTC
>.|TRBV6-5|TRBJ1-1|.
CASKLGLGSTEAFF
TGTGCCAGCAAACTAGGGTTGGGTAGCACTGAAGCTTTCTTT
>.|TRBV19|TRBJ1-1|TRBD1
CASTITGTGRRGAFF
TGTGCCAGCACGATCACAGGGACAGGGCGGCGAGGAGCTTTCTTT
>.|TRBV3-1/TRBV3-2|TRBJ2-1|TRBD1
CASSQDNRGNEQFF
TGTGCCAGCAGCCAAGATAACAGGGGGAATGAGCAGTTCTTC
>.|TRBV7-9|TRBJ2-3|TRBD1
CASSVPTGTGGESTDTQYF
TGTGCCAGCAGCGTACCTACCGGGACAGGGGGCGAGAGCACAGATACGCAGTATTTT
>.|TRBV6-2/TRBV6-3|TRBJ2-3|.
CASSYVIADTQYF
TGTGCCAGCAGTTACGTAATTGCAGATACGCAGTATTTT